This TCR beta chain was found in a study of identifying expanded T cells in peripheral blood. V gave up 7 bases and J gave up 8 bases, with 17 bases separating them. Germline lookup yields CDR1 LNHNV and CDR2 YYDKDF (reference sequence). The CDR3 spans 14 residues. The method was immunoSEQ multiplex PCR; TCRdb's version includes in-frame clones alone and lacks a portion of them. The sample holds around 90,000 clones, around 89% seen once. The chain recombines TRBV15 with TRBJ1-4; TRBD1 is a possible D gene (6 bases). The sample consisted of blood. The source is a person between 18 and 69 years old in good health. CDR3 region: CATKNGGWEEKLFF. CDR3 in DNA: TGTGCCACCAAGAACGGGGGCTGGGAGGAAAAACTGTTTTTT.